These T cell receptor beta chains were read from a single sample in a study of Graves' ophthalmopathy and Graves' hyperthyroidism. TCRdb reanalysed the multiplex PCR reads using MiXCR and keeps one entry per CDR3 protein. The table shows a few hundred thousand distinct CDR3 sequences, with 15% to 20% occurring only once. Sequencing used peripheral blood. The receptor source for this set is an adult man with Graves' ophthalmopathy. Both conserved end residues are part of each CDR3.

v_call	j_call	cdr3_aa
TRBV5-1	TRBJ1-2	CASSLRADRANYGYTF
TRBV20-1	TRBJ2-7	CSAQADRYEQYF
TRBV5-1	TRBJ2-2	CASVATRTTGELFF
TRBV24-1	TRBJ2-5	CATSDLGLAEQETQYF
TRBV30	TRBJ2-7	CAWSRGSYEQYF
TRBV2	TRBJ1-2	CASSGPQNYGYTF
TRBV7-2	TRBJ2-5	CASSLRRRGGLTQYF
TRBV5-1	TRBJ2-7	CASSLYQEQYF
TRBV19	TRBJ2-7	CASSTVGPSWEQYF
TRBV7-9	TRBJ1-1	CASSLAAGAEAFF
TRBV28	TRBJ2-7	CASSYTAYEQYF
TRBV20-1	TRBJ2-7	CSAPPVAGGTYEQYF
TRBV7-3	TRBJ2-2	CASSINGGSNTGELFF
TRBV4-1	TRBJ2-5	CASSQFGRETQYF
TRBV29-1	TRBJ2-5	CSVEGLAGGKETQYF
TRBV6-2/TRBV6-3	TRBJ2-7	CASSSSRGRSYEQYF
TRBV12-3/TRBV12-4	TRBJ1-2	CASSRDRGKGGYTF
TRBV20-1	TRBJ1-5	CSAYTGGGGSNQPQHF
TRBV7-3	TRBJ1-1	CASSLRVGSTEAFF
TRBV6-2/TRBV6-3	TRBJ2-7	CASSYRRGITDNEQYF
TRBV9	TRBJ1-6	CASSVELGRPGSPLHF
TRBV12-3/TRBV12-4	TRBJ2-7	CASSTLEAYEQYF
TRBV28	TRBJ1-6	CASIHDRAAGSPLHF
TRBV4-1	TRBJ2-5	CASSHTSGSLQETQYF
TRBV6-1	TRBJ1-6	CASSPTQAVSAPLHF
TRBV19	TRBJ2-2	CASSPGPISRELFF
TRBV12-3/TRBV12-4	TRBJ1-2	CASSLRRSGGDGYTF
TRBV20-1	TRBJ2-5	CSAEKTSGGAEETQYF
TRBV3-1	TRBJ2-7	CASSQGQPYEQYF
TRBV3-1	TRBJ2-5	CASSLGPRQTQYF
TRBV7-2	TRBJ2-5	CASSSTGGLETQYF
TRBV12-3/TRBV12-4	TRBJ2-7	CASSTRTGGVDEQYF
TRBV6-1	TRBJ2-7	CASSQTGPYEQYF
TRBV7-2	TRBJ2-7	CASSPDRGQHEQYF
TRBV29-1	TRBJ2-7	CSVGGFGYEQYF
TRBV5-1	TRBJ2-2	CASSLEGVMSGELFF
TRBV7-8	TRBJ1-2	CASSLSPRQSYGYTF
TRBV9	TRBJ1-3	CASSVDGRTGNTIYF
TRBV20-1	TRBJ2-3	CSARIFIGPSSYSTDTQYF
TRBV6-1	TRBJ2-7	CASSSQAGGSYEQYF
TRBV6-5	TRBJ2-7	CASSRQGVSLQYF
TRBV5-1	TRBJ1-1	CASSLEGRLDTEAFF
TRBV6-2/TRBV6-3	TRBJ1-1	CASSYSKAARAAKNTEAFF
TRBV30	TRBJ2-5	CAWSRGGETQYF
TRBV7-8	TRBJ2-5	CASSLEGPGDWTQYF
TRBV7-9	TRBJ2-7	CASSYGTGSGNEQYF
TRBV3-1	TRBJ2-4	CASSQAKNIQYF
TRBV28	TRBJ2-7	CASSDLASYEQYF
TRBV11-3	TRBJ2-7	CASSLRIGDREAVYEQYF